This T cell receptor (beta chain) was documented in a study of blood T cell repertoires in COVID-19. Turning to the study itself: T cells, B-cell-depleted T cells, or PBMCs supplied cDNA or gDNA.

The authors' processing: Counts of nucleated cells, estimated from reference gene primer amplification, were obtained. The repertoire was sequenced with immunoSEQ multiplex PCR; TCRdb's copy has only in-frame clones and lacks some. Clone size and V and J calls were adopted from that table, with D and trimming inferred from the DNA. The sample contains about 58,000 clones, around 81% of which appear only once. The V gene lost 11 bases and the J gene lost 0 bases, with 20 bases spanning the gap. The CDR3 contains 16 residues. Germline CDR1 is SGHAT and CDR2 is FQNNGV. Seattle's cohort entered during active infection and was followed longitudinally.

This sequence originates from an elderly man with COVID-19, enrolled during active disease. The V gene is TRBV11-2, the J gene TRBJ2-1; TRBD2 might be the D (5 bases). The material sequenced was peripheral blood. CDR3 bases: TGTGCCCGAGCAGTCTCGGGGTCGAGCTCCTACAATGAGCAGTTCTTC. This codes for CARAVSGSSSYNEQFF.